The rows below give T cell receptor beta chains drawn from one sample of a study of T-cell memory formation after mild COVID-19. TCRdb processed the 5' RACE reads anew with MiXCR; each CDR3 protein has one entry. The table records about 430,000 distinct CDR3 sequences, more than 20% of them present only once. Sequences were obtained from PBMCs or a T cell subset sorted from them (not recorded which). All receptors derive from an adult woman who had mild COVID-19 (a few samples of this study predate the infection). Cell type and time point are not known. The CDR3 runs from the conserved cysteine through the conserved F or W. D genes are given only for firm matches.

D	length	V	J	CDR3
NA	14	TRBV5-1	TRBJ1-1	CASSLWQGNTEAFF
TRBD1	16	TRBV2	TRBJ1-5	CASSKPGQGVRQPQHF
NA	16	TRBV5-1	TRBJ2-3	CASSSGRYRGTDTQYF
TRBD2	12	TRBV30	TRBJ2-1	CACLAGYNEQFF
NA	14	TRBV7-9	TRBJ1-1	CASSLAGMVAEAFF
TRBD1	18	TRBV5-1	TRBJ1-5	CASSFPSTGGKGNQPQHF
TRBD1	16	TRBV7-2	TRBJ2-1	CASSLLRTGGRNEQFF
NA	12	TRBV20-1	TRBJ2-7	CSARGYSHEQYF
NA	13	TRBV24-1	TRBJ2-3	CATGADSTDTQYF
NA	11	TRBV7-9	TRBJ1-6	CASSGNSPLHF
NA	15	TRBV7-9	TRBJ2-1	CASSPRGPSGVEQFF
NA	13	TRBV27	TRBJ2-5	CASSRQGIQTQYF
NA	11	TRBV12-3/TRBV12-4	TRBJ2-2	CASNLDGELFF
NA	13	TRBV20-1	TRBJ1-1	CSASPSVVTEAFF
NA	15	TRBV27	TRBJ1-2	CASSSYTDSSYGYTF
NA	14	TRBV12-3/TRBV12-4	TRBJ2-7	CASSLGSSGNEQYF
NA	15	TRBV6-5	TRBJ1-4	CASSSPRRGNEKLFF
NA	13	TRBV7-8	TRBJ1-1	CASSPVRPTEAFF
TRBD1	14	TRBV6-2/TRBV6-3	TRBJ1-2	CASSNSPDRAGYTF
NA	13	TRBV5-1	TRBJ1-2	CASSLDAAYGYTF
NA	11	TRBV15	TRBJ2-1	CATSREYEQFF
NA	14	TRBV19	TRBJ1-1	CASSNTGIGTEAFF
NA	18	TRBV7-9	TRBJ2-1	CASSLGWGIPRLYNEQFF
NA	11	TRBV7-2	TRBJ1-4	CASSSAEKLFF
TRBD1	19	TRBV5-1	TRBJ1-1	CASSTGQGVITLEGPEAFF
NA	15	TRBV12-5	TRBJ2-7	CASGWGELPTYEQYF
NA	13	TRBV5-1	TRBJ2-7	CASSLAQQGGQYF